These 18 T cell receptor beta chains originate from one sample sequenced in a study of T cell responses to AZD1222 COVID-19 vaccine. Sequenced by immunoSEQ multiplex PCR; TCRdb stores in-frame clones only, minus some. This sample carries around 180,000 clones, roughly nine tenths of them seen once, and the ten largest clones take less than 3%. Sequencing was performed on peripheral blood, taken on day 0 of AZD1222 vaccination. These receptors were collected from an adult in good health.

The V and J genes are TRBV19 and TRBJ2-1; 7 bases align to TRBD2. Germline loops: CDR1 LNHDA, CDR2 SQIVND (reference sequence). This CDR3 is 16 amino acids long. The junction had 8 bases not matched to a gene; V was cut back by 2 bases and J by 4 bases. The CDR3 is CASSIQAGRAYNEQFF. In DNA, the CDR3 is TGTGCCAGTAGTATACAAGCGGGGCGGGCATACAATGAGCAGTTCTTC.

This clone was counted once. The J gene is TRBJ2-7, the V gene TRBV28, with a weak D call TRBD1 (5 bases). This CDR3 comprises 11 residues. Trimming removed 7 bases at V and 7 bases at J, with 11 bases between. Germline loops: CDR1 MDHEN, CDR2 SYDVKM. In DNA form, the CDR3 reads TGTGCCAGCAAGACCAGGGATGAGCAGTACTTC. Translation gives CASKTRDEQYF.

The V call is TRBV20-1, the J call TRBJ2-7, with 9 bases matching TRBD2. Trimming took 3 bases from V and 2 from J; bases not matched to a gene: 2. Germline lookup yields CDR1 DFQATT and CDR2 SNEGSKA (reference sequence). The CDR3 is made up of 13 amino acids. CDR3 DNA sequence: TGCAGTGCTAGTCGCGGGAGGGCCTACGAGCAGTACTTC. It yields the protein CSASRGRAYEQYF.

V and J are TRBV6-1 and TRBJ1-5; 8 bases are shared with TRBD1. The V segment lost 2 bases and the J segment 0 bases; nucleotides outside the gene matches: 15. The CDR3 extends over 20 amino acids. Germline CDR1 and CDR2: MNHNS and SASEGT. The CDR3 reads CASSELSRGQVAYSNQPQHF. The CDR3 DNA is TGTGCCAGCAGTGAACTCAGCCGGGGACAGGTCGCTTATAGCAATCAGCCCCAGCATTTT.

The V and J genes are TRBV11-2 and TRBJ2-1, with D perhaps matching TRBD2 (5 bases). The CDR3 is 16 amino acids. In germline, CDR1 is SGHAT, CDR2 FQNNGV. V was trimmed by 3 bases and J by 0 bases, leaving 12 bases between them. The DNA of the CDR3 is TGTGCCAGCAGCTTCAGGACTGGGAGCTCCTACAATGAGCAGTTCTTC. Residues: CASSFRTGSSYNEQFF.

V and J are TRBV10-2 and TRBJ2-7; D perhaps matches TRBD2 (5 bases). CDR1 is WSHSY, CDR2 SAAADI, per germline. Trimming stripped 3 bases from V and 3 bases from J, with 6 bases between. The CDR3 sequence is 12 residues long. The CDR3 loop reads CASSELDYEQYF. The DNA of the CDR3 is TGCGCCAGCAGTGAACTAGACTACGAGCAGTACTTC.

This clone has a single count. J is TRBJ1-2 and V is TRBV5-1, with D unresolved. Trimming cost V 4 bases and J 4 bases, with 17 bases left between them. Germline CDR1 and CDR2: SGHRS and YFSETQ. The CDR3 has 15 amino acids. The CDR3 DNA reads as TGCGCCAGCAGCCCGCGCGGGGAGGCCAGCTATGGCTACACCTTC. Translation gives CASSPRGEASYGYTF. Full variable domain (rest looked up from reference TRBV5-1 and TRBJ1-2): KAGVTQTPRYLIKTRGQQVTLSCSPISGHRSVSWYQQTPGQGLQFLFEYFSETQRNKGNFPGRFSGRQFSNSRSEMNVSTLELGDSALYLCASSPRGEASYGYTFGSGTRLTVV.

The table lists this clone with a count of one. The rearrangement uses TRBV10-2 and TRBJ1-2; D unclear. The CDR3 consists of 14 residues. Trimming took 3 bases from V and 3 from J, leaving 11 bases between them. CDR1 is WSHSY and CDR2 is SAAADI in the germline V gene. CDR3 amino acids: CASSERGPDYGYTF. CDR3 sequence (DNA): TGCGCCAGCAGTGAACGAGGGCCCGACTATGGCTACACCTTC.

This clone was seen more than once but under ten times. CDR3 in DNA: TGCGCCAGCCAAAGGGGGGGAACCACTGAAGCTTTCTTT. The encoded protein is CASQRGGTTEAFF. The chain combines TRBV4-1 with TRBJ1-1; a possible D gene is TRBD1 (6 bases). The CDR3 totals 13 residues. Germline CDR1 is MGHRA and CDR2 is YSYEKL. V lost 8 bases to trimming and J lost 4 bases, with 14 bases between them.

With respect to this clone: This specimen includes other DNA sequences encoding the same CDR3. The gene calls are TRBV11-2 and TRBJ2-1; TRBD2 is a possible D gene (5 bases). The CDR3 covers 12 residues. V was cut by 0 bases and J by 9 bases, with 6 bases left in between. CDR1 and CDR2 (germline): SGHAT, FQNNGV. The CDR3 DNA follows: TGTGCCAGCAGCTTAGATCGGGGTGAGCAGTTCTTC. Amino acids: CASSLDRGEQFF.

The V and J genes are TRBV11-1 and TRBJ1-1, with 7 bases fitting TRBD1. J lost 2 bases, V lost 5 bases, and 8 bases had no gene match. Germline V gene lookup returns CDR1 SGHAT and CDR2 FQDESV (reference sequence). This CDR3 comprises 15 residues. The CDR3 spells CASSPQTGFNTEAFF. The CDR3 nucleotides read TGTGCCAGCAGCCCACAGACAGGGTTCAACACTGAAGCTTTCTTT.

The CDR3 reads CASSAGQGPSYEQYF. In DNA form, the CDR3 reads TGTGCCAGCAGTGCTGGACAGGGTCCTTCCTACGAGCAGTACTTC. V is TRBV5-4 and J is TRBJ2-7, with 8 bases matching TRBD1. CDR1 and CDR2 (germline): SGHNT, YYREEE (reference sequence). V shed 5 bases and J 1 base; nucleotides not matched to a gene: 8. This CDR3 is 15 amino acids long. Based on the CDR3 plus reference TRBV5-4 and TRBJ2-7, the full variable domain is ETGVTQSPTHLIKTRGQQVTLRCSSQSGHNTVSWYQQALGQGPQFIFQYYREEENGRGNFPPRFSGLQFPNYSSELNVNALELDDSALYLCASSAGQGPSYEQYFGPGTRLTVT.

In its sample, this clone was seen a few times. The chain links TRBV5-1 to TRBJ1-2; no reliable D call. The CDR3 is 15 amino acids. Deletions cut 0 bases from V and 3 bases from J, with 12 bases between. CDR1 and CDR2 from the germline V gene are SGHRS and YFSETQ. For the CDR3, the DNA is TGCGCCAGCAGCTTGGATCCTTCGAGGTACTATGGCTACACCTTC. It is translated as CASSLDPSRYYGYTF.

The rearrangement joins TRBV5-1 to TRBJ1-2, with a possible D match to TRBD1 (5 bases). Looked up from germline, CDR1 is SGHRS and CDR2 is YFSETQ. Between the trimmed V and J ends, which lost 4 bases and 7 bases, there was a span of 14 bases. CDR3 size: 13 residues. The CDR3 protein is CASSQGRLGGYTF. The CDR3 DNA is TGCGCCAGCAGCCAGGGCCGTTTGGGTGGCTACACCTTC.

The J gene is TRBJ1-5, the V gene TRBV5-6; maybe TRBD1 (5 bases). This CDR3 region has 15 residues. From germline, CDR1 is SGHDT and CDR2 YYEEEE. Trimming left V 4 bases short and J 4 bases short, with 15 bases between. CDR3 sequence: CASSPRSGGNQPQHF. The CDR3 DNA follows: TGTGCCAGCAGCCCTAGGTCCGGGGGAAATCAGCCCCAGCATTTT.

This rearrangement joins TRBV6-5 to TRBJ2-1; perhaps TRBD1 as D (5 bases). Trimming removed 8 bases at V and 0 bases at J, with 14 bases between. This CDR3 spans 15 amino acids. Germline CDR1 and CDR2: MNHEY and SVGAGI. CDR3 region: CASGATDSSYNEQFF. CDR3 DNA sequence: TGTGCCAGCGGCGCGACAGACAGCTCCTACAATGAGCAGTTCTTC.

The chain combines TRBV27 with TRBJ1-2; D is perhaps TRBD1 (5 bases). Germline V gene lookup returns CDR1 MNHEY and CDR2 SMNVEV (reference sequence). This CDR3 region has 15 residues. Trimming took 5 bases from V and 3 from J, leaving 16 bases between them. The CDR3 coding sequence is TGTGCCAGCAGTCCTTGGGATGGGGCGGACTATGGCTACACCTTC. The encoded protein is CASSPWDGADYGYTF.

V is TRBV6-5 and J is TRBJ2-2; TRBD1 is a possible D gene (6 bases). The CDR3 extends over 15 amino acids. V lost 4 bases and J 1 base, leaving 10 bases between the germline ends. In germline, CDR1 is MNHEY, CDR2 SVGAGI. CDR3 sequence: CASSSWGLNTGELFF. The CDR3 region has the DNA TGTGCCAGCAGTTCTTGGGGGCTGAACACCGGGGAGCTGTTTTTT.